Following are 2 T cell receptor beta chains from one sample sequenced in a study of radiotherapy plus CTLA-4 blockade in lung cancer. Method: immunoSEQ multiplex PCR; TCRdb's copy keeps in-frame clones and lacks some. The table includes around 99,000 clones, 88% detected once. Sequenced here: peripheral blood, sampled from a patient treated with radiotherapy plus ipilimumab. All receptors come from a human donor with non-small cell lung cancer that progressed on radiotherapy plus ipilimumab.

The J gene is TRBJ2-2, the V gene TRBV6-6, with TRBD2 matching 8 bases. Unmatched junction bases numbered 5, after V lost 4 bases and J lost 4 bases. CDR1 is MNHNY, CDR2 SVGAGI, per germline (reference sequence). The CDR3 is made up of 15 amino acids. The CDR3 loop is CASSFGRGVTGELFF. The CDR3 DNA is TGTGCCAGCAGTTTCGGGAGGGGGGTCACCGGGGAGCTGTTTTTT.

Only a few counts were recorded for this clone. CDR3 sequence: CASSKTGGNEKLFF. As DNA, the CDR3 is TGCGCCAGCAGCAAAACAGGGGGTAATGAAAAACTGTTTTTT. The V gene is TRBV5-1, the J gene TRBJ1-4, with 8 bases matching TRBD1. V dropped 4 bases and J dropped 4; count of bases not matched to a gene: 3. The CDR3 runs 14 residues. Looked up from germline, CDR1 is SGHRS and CDR2 is YFSETQ.